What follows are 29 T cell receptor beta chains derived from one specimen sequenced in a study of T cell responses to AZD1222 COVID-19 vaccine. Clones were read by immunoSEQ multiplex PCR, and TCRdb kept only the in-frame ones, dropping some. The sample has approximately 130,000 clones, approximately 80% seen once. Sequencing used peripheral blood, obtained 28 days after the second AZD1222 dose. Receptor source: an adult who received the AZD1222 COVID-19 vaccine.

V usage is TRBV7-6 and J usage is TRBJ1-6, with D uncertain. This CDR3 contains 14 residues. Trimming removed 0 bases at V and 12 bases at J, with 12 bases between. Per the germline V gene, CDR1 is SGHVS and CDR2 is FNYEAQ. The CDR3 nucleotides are TGTGCCAGCAGCTTAGCGGGCAGGATGGAACCCCTCCACTTT. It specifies CASSLAGRMEPLHF.

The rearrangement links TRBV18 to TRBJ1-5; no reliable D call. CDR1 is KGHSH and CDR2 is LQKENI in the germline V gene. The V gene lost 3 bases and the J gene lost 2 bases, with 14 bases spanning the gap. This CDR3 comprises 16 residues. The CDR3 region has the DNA TGTGCCAGCTCACCGGATCGTGGGAACCGCAATCAGCCCCAGCATTTT. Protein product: CASSPDRGNRNQPQHF.

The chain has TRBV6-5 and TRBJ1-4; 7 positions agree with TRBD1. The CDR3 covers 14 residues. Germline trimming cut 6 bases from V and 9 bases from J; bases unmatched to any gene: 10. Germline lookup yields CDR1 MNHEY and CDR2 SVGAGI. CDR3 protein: CASRETGSRQKLFF. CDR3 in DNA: TGTGCCAGCAGGGAGACAGGGTCGAGACAAAAACTGTTTTTT.

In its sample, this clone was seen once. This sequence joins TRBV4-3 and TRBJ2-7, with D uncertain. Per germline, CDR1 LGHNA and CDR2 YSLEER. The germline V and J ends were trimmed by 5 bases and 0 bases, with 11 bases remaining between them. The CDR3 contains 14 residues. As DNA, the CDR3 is TGCGCCAGCAGCAGGGTCTCTGGCTCCTACGAGCAGTACTTC. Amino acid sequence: CASSRVSGSYEQYF.

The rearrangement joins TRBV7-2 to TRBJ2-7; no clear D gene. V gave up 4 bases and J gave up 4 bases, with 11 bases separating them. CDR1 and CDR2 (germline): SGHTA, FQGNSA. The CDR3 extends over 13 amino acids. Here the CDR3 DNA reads TGTGCCAGCAGCTCATATTTCATGTACGAGCAGTACTTC. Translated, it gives CASSSYFMYEQYF.

Here the CDR3 DNA reads TGTGCCAGCACGCGAGGACGGGAAGATACGCAGTATTTT. This codes for CASTRGREDTQYF. The chain combines TRBV25-1 with TRBJ2-3, with D perhaps TRBD2 (5 bases). The germline V gene has CDR1 MGHDK and CDR2 SYGVNS. Trimming removed 7 bases at V and 5 bases at J, with 13 bases between. The CDR3 spans 13 residues. Together with reference TRBV25-1 and TRBJ2-3, the CDR3 gives the full variable domain: EADIYQTPRYLVIGTGKKITLECSQTMGHDKMYWYQQDPGMELHLIHYSYGVNSTEKGDLSSESTVSRIRTEHFPLTLESARPSHTSQYLCASTRGREDTQYFGPGTRLTVL.

The CDR3 nucleotides read TGTGCCACCAGTGAACGAGGGGACAGGGGGGTCACAGATACGCAGTATTTT. Translating it yields CATSERGDRGVTDTQYF. The chain has TRBV24-1 and TRBJ2-3; 11 bases line up with TRBD1. This CDR3 spans 17 amino acids. Per germline, CDR1 KGHDR and CDR2 SFDVKD. J lost 2 bases, V lost 4 bases, and 7 bases had no gene match.

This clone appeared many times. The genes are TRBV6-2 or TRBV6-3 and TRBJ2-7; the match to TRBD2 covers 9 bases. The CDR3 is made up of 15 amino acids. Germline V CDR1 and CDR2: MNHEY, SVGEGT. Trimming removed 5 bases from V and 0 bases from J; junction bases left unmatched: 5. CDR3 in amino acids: CASSSRTSASYEQYF. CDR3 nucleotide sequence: TGTGCCAGCAGTAGCAGGACTAGCGCCTCCTACGAGCAGTACTTC.

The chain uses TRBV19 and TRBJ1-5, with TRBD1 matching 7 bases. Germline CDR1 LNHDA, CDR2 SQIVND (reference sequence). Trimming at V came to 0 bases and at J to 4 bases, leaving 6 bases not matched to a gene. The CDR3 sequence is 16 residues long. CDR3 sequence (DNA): TGTGCCAGTAGTATAGATCAGGGGGTACTAAATCAGCCCCAGCATTTT. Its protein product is CASSIDQGVLNQPQHF.

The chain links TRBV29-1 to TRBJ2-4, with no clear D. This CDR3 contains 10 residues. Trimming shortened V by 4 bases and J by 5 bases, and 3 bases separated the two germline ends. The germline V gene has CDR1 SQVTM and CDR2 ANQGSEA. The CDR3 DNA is TGCAGCGTTGCCGAAAACATTCAGTACTTC. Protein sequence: CSVAENIQYF.

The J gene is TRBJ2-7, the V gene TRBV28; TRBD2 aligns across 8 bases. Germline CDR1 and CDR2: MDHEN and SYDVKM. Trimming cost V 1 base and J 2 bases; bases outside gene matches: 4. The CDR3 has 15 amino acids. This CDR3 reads CASSLSGGGTYEQYF. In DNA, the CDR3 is TGTGCCAGCAGTTTATCCGGGGGGGGTACCTACGAGCAGTACTTC.

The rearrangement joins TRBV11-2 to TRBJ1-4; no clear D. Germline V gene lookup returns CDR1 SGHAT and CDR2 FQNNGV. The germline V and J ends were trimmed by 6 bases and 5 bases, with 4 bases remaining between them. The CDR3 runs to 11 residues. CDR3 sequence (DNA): TGTGCCAGCAGATTAAATGAAAAACTGTTTTTT. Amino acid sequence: CASRLNEKLFF.

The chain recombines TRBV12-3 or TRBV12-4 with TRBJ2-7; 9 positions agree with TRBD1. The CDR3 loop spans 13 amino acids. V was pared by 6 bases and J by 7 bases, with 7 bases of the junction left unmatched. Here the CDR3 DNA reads TGTGCCAGCAGGACACAGGGGGCCGGGGAGCAGTACTTC. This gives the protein CASRTQGAGEQYF.

In DNA form, the CDR3 reads TGTGCCAGTAGTCTCACCCCGGGACAGGGGACGGAGACCCAGTACTTC. Encoded protein: CASSLTPGQGTETQYF. The chain joins TRBV19 to TRBJ2-5, with 10 bases aligning to TRBD1. V lost 5 bases, J lost 5 bases, and 11 bases stayed unmatched. Germline V gene data show CDR1 as LNHDA and CDR2 as SQIVND (reference sequence). The CDR3 consists of 16 residues.

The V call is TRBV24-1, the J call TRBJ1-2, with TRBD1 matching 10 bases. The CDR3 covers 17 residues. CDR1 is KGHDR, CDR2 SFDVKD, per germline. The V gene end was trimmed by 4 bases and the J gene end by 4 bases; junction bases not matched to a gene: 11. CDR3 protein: CATSDHQRDRGIYGYTF. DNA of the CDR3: TGTGCCACCAGTGACCACCAACGGGACAGGGGTATCTATGGCTACACCTTC.

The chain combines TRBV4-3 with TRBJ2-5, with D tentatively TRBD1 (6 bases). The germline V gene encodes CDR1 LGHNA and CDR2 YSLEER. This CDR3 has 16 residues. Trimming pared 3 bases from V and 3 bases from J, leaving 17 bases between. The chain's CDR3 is CASSQVTGTREETQYF. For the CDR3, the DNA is TGCGCCAGCAGCCAGGTTACCGGGACACGAGAAGAGACCCAGTACTTC.

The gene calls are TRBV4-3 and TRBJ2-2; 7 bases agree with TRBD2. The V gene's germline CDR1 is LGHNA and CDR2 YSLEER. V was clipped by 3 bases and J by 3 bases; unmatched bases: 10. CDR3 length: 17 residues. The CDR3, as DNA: TGCGCCAGCAGCCAGTTGGGGGGGATGAGGGACACCGGGGAGCTGTTTTTT. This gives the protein CASSQLGGMRDTGELFF.

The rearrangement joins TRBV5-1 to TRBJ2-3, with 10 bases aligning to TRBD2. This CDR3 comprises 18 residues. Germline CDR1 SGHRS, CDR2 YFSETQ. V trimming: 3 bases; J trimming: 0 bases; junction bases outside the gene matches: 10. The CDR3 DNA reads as TGCGCCAGCAGCTCGTCCGAGCGGGGGGGCTTTAGCACAGATACGCAGTATTTT. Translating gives CASSSSERGGFSTDTQYF.

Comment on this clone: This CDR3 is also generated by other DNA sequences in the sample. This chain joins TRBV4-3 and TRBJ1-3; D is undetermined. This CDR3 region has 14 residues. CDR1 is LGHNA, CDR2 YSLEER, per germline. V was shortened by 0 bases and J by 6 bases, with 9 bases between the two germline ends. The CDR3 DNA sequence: TGCGCCAGCAGCCAAGATGCGGGAGCAAACACCATATATTTT. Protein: CASSQDAGANTIYF.

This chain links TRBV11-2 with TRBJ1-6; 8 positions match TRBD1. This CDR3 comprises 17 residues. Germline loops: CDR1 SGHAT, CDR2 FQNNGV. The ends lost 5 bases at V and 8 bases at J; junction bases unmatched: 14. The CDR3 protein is CASSPGPGTGGYSPLHF. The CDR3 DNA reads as TGTGCCAGCAGCCCAGGCCCCGGGACAGGAGGTTATTCACCCCTCCACTTT.

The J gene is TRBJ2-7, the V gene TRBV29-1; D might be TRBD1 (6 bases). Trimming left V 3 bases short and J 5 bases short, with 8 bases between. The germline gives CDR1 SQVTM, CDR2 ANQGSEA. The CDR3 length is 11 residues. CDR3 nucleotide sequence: TGCAGCGTTGACAGGGGCCACGAGCAGTACTTC. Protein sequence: CSVDRGHEQYF.

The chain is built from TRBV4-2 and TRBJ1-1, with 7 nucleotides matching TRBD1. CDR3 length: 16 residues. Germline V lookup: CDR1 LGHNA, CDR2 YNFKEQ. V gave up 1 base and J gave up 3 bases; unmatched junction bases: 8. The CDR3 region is CASSQAPPGQDTEAFF. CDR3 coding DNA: TGTGCCAGCAGCCAAGCCCCCCCCGGACAGGACACTGAAGCTTTCTTT.

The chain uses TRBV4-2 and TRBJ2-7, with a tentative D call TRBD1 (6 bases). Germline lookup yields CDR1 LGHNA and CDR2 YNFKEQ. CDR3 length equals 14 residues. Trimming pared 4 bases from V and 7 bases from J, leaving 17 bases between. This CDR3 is CASSPWQGSLEQYF. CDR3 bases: TGTGCCAGCAGCCCCTGGCAGGGGTCTTTGGAGCAGTACTTC.

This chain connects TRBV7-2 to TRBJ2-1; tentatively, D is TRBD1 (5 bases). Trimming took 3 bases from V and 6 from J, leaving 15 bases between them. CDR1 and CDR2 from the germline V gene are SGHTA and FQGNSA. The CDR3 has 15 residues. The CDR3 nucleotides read TGTGCCAGCAGCTTCGGCCAGGGTAGGTTCAATGAGCAGTTCTTC. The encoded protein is CASSFGQGRFNEQFF.

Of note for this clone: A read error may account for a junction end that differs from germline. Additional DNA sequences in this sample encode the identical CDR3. Here the CDR3 reads CASSPDTYNSPLHF. DNA for the CDR3: TGCGCCAGCAGTCCGGACACATACAATTCACCCCTCCACTTT. The chain employs TRBV7-9 and TRBJ1-6; D may be TRBD1 (5 bases). Germline loops: CDR1 SEHNR, CDR2 FQNEAQ (reference sequence). The CDR3 contains 14 residues.

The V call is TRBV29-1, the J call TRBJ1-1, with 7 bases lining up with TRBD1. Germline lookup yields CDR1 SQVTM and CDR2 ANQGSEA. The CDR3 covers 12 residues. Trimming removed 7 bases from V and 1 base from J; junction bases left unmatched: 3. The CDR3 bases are TGCAGCGCCGGACAGGCGAACACTGAAGCTTTCTTT. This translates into CSAGQANTEAFF.

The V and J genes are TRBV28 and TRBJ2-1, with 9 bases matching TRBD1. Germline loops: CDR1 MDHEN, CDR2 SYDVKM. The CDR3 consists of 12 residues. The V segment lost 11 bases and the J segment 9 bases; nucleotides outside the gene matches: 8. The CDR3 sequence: CASRTGVGEQFF. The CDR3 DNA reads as TGTGCCTCCAGGACAGGGGTGGGTGAGCAGTTCTTC.

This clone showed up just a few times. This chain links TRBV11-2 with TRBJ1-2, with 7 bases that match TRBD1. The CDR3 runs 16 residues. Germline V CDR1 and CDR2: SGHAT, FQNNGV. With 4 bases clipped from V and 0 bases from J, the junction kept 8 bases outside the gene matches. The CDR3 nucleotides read TGTGCCAGCAGCTCGAATAGGGACAGATCTAACTATGGCTACACCTTC. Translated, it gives CASSSNRDRSNYGYTF.

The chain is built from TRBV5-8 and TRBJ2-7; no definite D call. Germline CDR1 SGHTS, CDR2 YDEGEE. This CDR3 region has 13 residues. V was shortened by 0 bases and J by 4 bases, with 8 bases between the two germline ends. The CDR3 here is CASSLGRIYEQYF. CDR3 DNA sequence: TGTGCCAGCAGCTTGGGACGTATTTACGAGCAGTACTTC.